This TCR beta chain was found in a study of blood T cells in healthy people across ages. The study, taken as a whole, reports: Age showed a roughly linear inverse relationship with TCR beta diversity per million T cells. Investigators treated diversity estimates from one million T cells as underestimates.

Then a second PCR, running about 6 to 11 cycles, was carried out with a sample-barcoded 5' primer and a J-beta primer mix. Each TCR beta cDNA got a 12-nucleotide random molecular identifier. MiXCR, run by TCRdb on the 5' RACE reads, gives a single entry per CDR3 protein. The sample has some 750,000 distinct CDR3 sequences, about a fifth seen once; the top ten hold 22%. A remark on this clonotype: As yet, its antigen is unknown.

The CDR3 covers 11 residues. V dropped 8 bases and J dropped 14 bases, with 17 bases sitting between them. This TCR came from a man in his sixties or seventies in good health. Sequencing was performed on blood. The V and J genes are TRBV12-3 or TRBV12-4 and TRBJ2-3; no clear D. This CDR3 is CASGRTDARYF. CDR3 in DNA: TGTGCCAGCGGACGCACAGATGCGCGGTATTTT.